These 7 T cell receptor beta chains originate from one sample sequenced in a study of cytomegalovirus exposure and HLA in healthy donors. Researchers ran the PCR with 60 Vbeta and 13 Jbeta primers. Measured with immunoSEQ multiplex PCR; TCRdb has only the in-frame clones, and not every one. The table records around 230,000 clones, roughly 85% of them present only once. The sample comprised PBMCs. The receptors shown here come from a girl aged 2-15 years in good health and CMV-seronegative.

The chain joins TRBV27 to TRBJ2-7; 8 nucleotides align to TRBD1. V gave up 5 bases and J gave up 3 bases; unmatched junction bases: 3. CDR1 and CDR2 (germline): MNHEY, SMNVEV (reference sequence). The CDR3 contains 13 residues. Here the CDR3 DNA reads TGTGCCAGCAGTACCGACAGGGGCTACGAGCAGTACTTC. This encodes CASSTDRGYEQYF.

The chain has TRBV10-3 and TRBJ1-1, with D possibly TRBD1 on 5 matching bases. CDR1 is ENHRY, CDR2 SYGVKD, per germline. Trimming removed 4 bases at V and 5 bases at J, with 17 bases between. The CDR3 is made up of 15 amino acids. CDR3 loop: CAISVGSTAITEAFF. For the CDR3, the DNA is TGTGCCATCAGTGTTGGTTCGACAGCGATAACTGAAGCTTTCTTT.

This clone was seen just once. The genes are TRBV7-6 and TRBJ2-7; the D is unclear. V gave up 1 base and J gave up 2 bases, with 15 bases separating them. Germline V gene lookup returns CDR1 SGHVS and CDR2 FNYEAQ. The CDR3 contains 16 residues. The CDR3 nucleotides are TGTGCCAGCAGCTTAGTCTACAGTACAACAACCTACGAGCAGTACTTC. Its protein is CASSLVYSTTTYEQYF.

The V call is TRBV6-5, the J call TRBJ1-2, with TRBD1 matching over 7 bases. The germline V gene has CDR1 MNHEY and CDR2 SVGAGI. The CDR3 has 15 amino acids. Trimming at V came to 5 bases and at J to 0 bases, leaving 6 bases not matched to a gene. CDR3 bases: TGTGCCAGCAGTCGGACAGGACAAACTAACTATGGCTACACCTTC. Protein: CASSRTGQTNYGYTF.

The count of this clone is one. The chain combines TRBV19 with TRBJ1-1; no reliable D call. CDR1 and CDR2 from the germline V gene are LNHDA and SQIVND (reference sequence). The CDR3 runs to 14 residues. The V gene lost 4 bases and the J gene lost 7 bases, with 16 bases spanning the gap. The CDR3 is CASSKRGQTYEAFF. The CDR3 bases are TGTGCCAGTAGTAAAAGAGGTCAGACCTATGAAGCTTTCTTT.

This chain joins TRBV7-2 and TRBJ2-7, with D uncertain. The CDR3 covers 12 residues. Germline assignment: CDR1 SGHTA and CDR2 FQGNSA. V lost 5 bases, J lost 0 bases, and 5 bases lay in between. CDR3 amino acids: CASSTSSYEQYF. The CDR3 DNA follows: TGTGCCAGCAGCACGAGCTCCTACGAGCAGTACTTC.

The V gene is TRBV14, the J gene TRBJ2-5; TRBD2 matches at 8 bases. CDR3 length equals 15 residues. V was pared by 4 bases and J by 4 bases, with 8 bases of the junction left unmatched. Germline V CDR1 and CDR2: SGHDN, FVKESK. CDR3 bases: TGTGCCAGCAGCCCCAAGCTAGCGGGCCTAGAGACCCAGTACTTC. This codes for CASSPKLAGLETQYF. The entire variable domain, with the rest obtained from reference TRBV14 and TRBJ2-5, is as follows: EAGVTQFPSHSVIEKGQTVTLRCDPISGHDNLYWYRRVMGKEIKFLLHFVKESKQDESGMPNNRFLAERTGGTYSTLKVQPAELEDSGVYFCASSPKLAGLETQYFGPGTRLLVL.